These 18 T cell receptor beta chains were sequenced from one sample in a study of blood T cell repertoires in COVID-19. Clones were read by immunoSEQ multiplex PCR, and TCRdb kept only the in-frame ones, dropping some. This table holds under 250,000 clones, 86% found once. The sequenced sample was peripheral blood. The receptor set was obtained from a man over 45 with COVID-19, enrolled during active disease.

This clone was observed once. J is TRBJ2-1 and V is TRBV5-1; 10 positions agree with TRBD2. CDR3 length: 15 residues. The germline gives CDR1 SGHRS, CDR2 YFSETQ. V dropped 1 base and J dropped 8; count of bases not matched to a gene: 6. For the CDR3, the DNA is TGCGCCAGCAGCTTGACAGCGGGGGGGCAGGATGAGCAGTTCTTC. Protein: CASSLTAGGQDEQFF.

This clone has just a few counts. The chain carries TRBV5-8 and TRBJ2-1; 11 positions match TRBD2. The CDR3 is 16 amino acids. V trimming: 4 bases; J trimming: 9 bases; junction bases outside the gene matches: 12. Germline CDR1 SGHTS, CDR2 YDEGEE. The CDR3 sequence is CASSIVIAGGMVEQFF. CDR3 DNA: TGTGCCAGCAGCATTGTAATAGCGGGAGGGATGGTTGAGCAGTTCTTC.

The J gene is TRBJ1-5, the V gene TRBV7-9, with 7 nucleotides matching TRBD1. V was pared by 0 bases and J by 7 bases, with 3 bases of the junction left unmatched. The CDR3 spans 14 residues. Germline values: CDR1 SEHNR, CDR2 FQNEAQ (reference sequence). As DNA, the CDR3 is TGTGCCAGCAGCTTAGCGGGACAGTCCCAGCCCCAGCATTTT. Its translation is CASSLAGQSQPQHF. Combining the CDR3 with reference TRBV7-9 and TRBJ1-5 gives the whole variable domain DTGVSQNPRHKITKRGQNVTFRCDPISEHNRLYWYRQTLGQGPEFLTYFQNEAQLEKSRLLSDRFSAERPKGSFSTLEIQRTEQGDSAMYLCASSLAGQSQPQHFGDGTRLSIL.

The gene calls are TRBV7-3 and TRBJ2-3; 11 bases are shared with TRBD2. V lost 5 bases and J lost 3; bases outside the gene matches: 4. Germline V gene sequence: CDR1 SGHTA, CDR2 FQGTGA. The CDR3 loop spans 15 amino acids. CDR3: CASSPGTSGTDTQYF. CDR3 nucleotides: TGTGCCAGCAGCCCCGGGACTAGCGGAACAGATACGCAGTATTTT.

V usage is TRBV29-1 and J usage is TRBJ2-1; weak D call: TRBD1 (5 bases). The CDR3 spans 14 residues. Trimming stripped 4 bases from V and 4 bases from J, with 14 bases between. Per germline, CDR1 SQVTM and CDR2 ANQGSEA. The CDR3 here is CSVVPRARYNEQFF. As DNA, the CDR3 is TGCAGCGTTGTCCCCAGGGCTCGTTACAATGAGCAGTTCTTC.

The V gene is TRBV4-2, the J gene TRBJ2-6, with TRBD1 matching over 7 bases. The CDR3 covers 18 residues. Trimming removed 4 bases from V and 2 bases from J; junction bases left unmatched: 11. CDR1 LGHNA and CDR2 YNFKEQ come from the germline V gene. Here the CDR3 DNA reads TGTGCCAGCAGCCGGCTTAGGGGGCAGTCCCCTGGGGCCAACGTCCTGACTTTC. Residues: CASSRLRGQSPGANVLTF.

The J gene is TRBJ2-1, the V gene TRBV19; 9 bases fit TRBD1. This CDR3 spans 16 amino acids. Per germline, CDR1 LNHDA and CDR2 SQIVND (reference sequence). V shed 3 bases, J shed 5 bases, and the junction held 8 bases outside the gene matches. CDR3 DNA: TGTGCCAGTAGTATCCAAGGGGGACAGGGTAACAATGAGCAGTTCTTC. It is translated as CASSIQGGQGNNEQFF.

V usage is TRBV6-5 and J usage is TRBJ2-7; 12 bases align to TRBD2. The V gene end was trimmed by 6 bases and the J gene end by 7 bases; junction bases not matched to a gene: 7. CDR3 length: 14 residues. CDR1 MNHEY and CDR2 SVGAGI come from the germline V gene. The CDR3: CASRETSGSGEQYF. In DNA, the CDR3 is TGTGCCAGCAGGGAGACTAGCGGGAGTGGGGAGCAGTACTTC.

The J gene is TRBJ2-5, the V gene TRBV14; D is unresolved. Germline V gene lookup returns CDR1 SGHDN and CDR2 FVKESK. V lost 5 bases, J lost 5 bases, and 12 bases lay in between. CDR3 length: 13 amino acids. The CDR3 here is CASSVARIETQYF. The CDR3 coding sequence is TGTGCCAGCAGCGTGGCTAGGATCGAGACCCAGTACTTC.

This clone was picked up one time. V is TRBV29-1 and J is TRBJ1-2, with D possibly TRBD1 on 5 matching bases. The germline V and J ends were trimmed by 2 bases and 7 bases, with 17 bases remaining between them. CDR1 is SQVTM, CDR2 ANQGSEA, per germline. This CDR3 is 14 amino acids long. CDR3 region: CSVENAGILGGYTF. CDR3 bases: TGCAGCGTTGAAAACGCAGGGATTTTAGGTGGCTACACCTTC.

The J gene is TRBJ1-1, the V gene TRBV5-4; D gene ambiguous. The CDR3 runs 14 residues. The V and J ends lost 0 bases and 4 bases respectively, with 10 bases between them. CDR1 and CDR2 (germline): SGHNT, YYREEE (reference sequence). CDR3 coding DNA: TGTGCCAGCAGCTTGGAACAGACCCTCACTGAAGCTTTCTTT. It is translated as CASSLEQTLTEAFF.

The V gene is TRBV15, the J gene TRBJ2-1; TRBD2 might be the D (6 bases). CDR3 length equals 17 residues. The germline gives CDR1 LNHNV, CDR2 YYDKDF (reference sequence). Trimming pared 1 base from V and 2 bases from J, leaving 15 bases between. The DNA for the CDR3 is TGTGCCACCAGCAGAGTTCAGGCTAGCGCTACCTACAATGAGCAGTTCTTC. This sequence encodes CATSRVQASATYNEQFF.

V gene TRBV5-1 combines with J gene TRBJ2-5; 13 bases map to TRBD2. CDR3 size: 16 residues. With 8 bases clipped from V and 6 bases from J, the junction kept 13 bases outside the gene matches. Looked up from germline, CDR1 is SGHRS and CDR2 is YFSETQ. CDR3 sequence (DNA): TGCGCCAGAAACGCATACGGGACTAGCGGGATGAAGACCCAGTACTTC. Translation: CARNAYGTSGMKTQYF. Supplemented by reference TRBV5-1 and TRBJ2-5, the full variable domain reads KAGVTQTPRYLIKTRGQQVTLSCSPISGHRSVSWYQQTPGQGLQFLFEYFSETQRNKGNFPGRFSGRQFSNSRSEMNVSTLELGDSALYLCARNAYGTSGMKTQYFGPGTRLLVL.

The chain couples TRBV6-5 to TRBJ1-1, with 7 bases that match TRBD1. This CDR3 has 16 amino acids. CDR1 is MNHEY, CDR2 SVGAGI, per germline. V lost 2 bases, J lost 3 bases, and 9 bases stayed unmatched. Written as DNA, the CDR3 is TGTGCCAGCAGTTACACCACATCGGGACAGTACACTGAAGCTTTCTTT. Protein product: CASSYTTSGQYTEAFF.

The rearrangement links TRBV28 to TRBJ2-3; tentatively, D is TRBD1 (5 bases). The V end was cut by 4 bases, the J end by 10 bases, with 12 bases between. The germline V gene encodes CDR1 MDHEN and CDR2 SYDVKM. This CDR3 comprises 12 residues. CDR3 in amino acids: CASSSDIGAQYF. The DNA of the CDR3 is TGTGCCAGCAGTTCGGACATTGGAGCGCAGTATTTT.

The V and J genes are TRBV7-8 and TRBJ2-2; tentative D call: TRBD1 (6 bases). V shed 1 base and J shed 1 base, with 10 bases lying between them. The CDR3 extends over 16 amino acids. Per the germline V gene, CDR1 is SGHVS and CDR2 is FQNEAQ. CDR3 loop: CASSLGTAKNTGELFF. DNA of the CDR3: TGTGCCAGCAGCTTAGGGACAGCAAAGAACACCGGGGAGCTGTTTTTT.

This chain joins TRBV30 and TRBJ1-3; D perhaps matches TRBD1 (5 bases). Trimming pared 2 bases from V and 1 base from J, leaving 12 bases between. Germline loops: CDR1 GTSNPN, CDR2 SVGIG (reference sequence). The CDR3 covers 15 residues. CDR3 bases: TGTGCCTGGAGTTTGGGCAGGGTTTCTGGAAACACCATATATTTT. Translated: CAWSLGRVSGNTIYF. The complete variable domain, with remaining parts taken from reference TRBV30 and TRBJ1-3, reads SQTIHQWPATLVQPVGSPLSLECTVEGTSNPNLYWYRQAAGRGLQLLFYSVGIGQISSEVPQNLSASRPQDRQFILSSKKLLLSDSGFYLCAWSLGRVSGNTIYFGEGSWLTVV.

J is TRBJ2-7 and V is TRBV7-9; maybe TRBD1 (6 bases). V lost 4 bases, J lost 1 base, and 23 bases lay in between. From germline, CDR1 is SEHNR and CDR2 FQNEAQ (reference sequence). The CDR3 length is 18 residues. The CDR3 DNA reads TGTGCCAGCAGCTACCCCACACAGGGTGCTGGGAGTTCCTACGAGCAGTACTTC. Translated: CASSYPTQGAGSSYEQYF.